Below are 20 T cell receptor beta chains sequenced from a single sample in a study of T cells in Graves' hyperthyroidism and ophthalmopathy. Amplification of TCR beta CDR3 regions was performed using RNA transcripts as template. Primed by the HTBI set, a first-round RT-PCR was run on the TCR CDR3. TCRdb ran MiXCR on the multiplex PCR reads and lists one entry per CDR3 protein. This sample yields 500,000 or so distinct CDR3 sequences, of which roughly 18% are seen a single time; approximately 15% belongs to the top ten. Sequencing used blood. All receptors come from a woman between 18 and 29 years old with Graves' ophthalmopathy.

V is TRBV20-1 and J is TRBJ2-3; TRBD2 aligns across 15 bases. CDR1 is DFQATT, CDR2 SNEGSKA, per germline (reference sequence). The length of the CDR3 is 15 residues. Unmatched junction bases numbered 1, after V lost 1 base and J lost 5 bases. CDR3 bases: TGCAGTGCTAGAGGGGGACTAGCGGGGGGAGATACGCAGTATTTT. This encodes CSARGGLAGGDTQYF.

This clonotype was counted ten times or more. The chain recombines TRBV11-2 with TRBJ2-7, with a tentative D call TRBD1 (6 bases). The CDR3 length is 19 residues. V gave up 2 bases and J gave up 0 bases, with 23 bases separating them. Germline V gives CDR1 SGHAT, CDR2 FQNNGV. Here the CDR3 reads CASSLRRVTGQPSSYEQYF. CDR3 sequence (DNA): TGTGCCAGCAGCTTAAGGCGTGTGACAGGTCAACCGAGCTCCTACGAGCAGTACTTC.

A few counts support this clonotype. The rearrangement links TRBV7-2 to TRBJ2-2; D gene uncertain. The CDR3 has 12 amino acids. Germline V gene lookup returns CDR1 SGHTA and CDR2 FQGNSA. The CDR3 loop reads CVCRDDTGELFF. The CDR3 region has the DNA TGTGTGTGTAGGGATGACACCGGGGAGCTGTTTTTT.

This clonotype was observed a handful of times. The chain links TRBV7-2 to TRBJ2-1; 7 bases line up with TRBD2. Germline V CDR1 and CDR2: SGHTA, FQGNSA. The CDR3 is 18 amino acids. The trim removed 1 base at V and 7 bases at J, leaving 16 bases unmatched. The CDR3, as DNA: TGTGCCAGCAGCTTAGGAGACTTAGGCGGGAGTCGTAAAAATGAGCAGTTCTTC. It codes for CASSLGDLGGSRKNEQFF.

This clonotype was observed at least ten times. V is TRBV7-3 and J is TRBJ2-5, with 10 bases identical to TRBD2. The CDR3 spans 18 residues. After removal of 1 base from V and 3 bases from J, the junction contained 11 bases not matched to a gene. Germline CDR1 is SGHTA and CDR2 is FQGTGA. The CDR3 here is CASSLKARGLAGEETQYF. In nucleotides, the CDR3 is TGTGCCAGCAGCTTAAAGGCACGGGGCCTAGCGGGGGAAGAGACCCAGTACTTC.

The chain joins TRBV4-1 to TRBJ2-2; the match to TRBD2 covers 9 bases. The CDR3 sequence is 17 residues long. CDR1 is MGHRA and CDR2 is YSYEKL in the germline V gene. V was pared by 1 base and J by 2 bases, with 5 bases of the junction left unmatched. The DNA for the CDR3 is TGCGCCAGCAGCCAAGCCGTAGCGGGGGCCAACACCGGGGAGCTGTTTTTT. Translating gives CASSQAVAGANTGELFF.

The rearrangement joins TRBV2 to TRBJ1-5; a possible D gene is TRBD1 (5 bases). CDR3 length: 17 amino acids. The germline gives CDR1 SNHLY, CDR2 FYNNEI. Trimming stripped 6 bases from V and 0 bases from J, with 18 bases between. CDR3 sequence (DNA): TGTGCCAGCAGACCGGACACCTCCCTTTATAGCAATCAGCCCCAGCATTTT. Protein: CASRPDTSLYSNQPQHF.

The CDR3 loop is CASSGLQGVSEQYF. DNA for the CDR3: TGTGCCAGCAGCGGACTACAGGGGGTTTCCGAGCAGTACTTC. V and J are TRBV13 and TRBJ2-7, with TRBD1 matching 8 bases. The J segment lost 6 bases and the V segment lost 5 bases, leaving 9 bases of the junction unmatched. This CDR3 has 14 residues. The germline V gene encodes CDR1 PRHDT and CDR2 FYEKMQ (reference sequence).

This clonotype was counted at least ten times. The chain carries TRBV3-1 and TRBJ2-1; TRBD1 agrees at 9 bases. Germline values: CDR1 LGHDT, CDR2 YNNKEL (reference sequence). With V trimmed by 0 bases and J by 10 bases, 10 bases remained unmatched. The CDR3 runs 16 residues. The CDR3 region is CASSQDPQGALPEQFF. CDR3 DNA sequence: TGTGCCAGCAGCCAAGATCCACAGGGGGCGCTTCCCGAGCAGTTCTTC.

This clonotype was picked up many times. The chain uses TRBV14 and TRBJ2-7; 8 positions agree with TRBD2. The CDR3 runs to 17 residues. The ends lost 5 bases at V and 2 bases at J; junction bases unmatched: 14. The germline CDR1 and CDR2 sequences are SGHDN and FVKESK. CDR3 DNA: TGTGCCAGCAGCTTAAGCCCTCCCGGGACTAGTGCCTACGAGCAGTACTTC. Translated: CASSLSPPGTSAYEQYF.

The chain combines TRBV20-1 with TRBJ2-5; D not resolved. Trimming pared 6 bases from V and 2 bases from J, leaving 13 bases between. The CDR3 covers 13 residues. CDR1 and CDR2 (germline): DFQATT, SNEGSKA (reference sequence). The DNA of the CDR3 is TGCAGTGCCGTCCGGTTATCTCAAGAGACCCAGTACTTC. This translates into CSAVRLSQETQYF.

This CDR3 is CASSAGGSGTDTQYF. CDR3 in DNA: TGTGCCAGCAGCGCAGGGGGGTCGGGCACAGATACGCAGTATTTT. The rearrangement uses TRBV2 and TRBJ2-3; TRBD1 might be the D (7 bases). Trimming removed 6 bases from V and 1 base from J, with 14 bases in between. The CDR3 has 15 amino acids. Germline values: CDR1 SNHLY, CDR2 FYNNEI.

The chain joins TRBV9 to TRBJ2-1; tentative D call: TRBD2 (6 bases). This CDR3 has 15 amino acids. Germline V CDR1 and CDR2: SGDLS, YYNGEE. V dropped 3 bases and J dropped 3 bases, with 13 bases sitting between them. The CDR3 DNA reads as TGTGCCAGCAGCGGAGCGGAGGGCCACTACAATGAGCAGTTCTTC. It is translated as CASSGAEGHYNEQFF.

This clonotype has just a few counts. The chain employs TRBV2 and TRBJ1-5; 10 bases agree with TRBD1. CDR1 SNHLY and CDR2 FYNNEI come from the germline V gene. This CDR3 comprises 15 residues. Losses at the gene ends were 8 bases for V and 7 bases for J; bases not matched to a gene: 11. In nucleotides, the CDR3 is TGTGCCAGCGGGGGGGACAGGGGCACGGGCCAGCCCCAGCATTTT. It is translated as CASGGDRGTGQPQHF.

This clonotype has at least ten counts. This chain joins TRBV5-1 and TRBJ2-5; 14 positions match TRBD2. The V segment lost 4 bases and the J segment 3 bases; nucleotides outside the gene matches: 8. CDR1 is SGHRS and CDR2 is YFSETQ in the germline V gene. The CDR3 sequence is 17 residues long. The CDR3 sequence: CASSHRLAGGREETQYF. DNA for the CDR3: TGCGCCAGCAGCCACCGACTAGCGGGGGGGCGTGAAGAGACCCAGTACTTC.

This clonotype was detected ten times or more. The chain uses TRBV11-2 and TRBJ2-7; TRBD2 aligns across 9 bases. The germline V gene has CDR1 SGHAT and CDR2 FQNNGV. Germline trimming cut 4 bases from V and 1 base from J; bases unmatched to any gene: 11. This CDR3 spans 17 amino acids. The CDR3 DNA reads TGTGCCAGCAGCTCCCCCCAAATAGCGGGAGTTTCCTACGAGCAGTACTTC. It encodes CASSSPQIAGVSYEQYF. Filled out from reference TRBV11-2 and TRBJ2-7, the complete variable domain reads EAGVAQSPRYKIIEKRQSVAFWCNPISGHATLYWYQQILGQGPKLLIQFQNNGVVDDSQLPKDRFSAERLKGVDSTLKIQPAKLEDSAVYLCASSSPQIAGVSYEQYFGPGTRLTVT.

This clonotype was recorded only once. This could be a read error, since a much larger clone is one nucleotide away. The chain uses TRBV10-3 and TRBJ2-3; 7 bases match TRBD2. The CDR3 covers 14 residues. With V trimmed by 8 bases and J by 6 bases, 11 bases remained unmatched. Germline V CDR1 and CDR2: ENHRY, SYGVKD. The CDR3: CAIGDGGVKDTQYF. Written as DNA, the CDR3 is TGTGCCATCGGCGATGGGGGGGTGAAGGATACGCAGTATTTT.

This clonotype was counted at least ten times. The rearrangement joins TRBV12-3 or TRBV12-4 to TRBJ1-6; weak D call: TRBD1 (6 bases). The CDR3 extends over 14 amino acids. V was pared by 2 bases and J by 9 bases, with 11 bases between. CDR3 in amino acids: CASSLQGRGSPLHF. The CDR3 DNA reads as TGTGCCAGCAGTTTACAGGGGCGAGGTTCACCCCTCCACTTT.

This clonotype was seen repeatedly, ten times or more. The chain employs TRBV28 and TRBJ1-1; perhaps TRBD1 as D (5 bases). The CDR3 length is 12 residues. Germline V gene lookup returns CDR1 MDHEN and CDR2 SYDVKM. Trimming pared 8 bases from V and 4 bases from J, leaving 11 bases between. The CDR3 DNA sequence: TGTGCCAGCCGCAGGGTTTCCACTGAAGCTTTCTTT. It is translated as CASRRVSTEAFF.

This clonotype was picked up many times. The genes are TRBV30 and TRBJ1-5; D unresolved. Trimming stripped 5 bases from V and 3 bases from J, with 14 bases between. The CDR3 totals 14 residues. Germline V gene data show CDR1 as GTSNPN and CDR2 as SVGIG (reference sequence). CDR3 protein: CAWAMDGNNQPQHF. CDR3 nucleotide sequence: TGTGCCTGGGCTATGGACGGTAACAATCAGCCCCAGCATTTT.